The 27 T cell receptor beta chains given below trace back to one sample, sequenced in a study of T cell repertoires in cytomegalovirus infection. A single record per CDR3 protein comes from TCRdb applying MiXCR to the reads. The profile shows tens of thousands of distinct CDR3 sequences, under 5% of them singletons. Sequencing input: PBMCs. The receptors were sampled from a human donor in good health (CMV status not recorded). Some clones in this sample may be carry-over from other donors' samples.

The rearrangement uses TRBV4-1 and TRBJ2-1; 9 bases fit TRBD2. J lost 3 bases, V lost 4 bases, and 7 bases had no gene match. The germline V gene encodes CDR1 MGHRA and CDR2 YSYEKL. This CDR3 spans 16 amino acids. The CDR3 spells CASSLVPRGGYNEQFF. The CDR3 DNA follows: TGCGCCAGCAGCCTGGTTCCGCGGGGGGGCTACAATGAGCAGTTCTTC.

This clonotype was found many times. This chain joins TRBV11-2 and TRBJ2-1; 7 nucleotides align to TRBD2. The ends lost 5 bases at V and 4 bases at J; junction bases unmatched: 8. The CDR3 sequence is 15 residues long. Germline loops: CDR1 SGHAT, CDR2 FQNNGV. In DNA form, the CDR3 reads TGTGCCAGCAGCGGTGGCGTGCGGGAGTACAATGAGCAGTTCTTC. Its translation: CASSGGVREYNEQFF.

This clonotype appeared many times. V gene TRBV7-2 combines with J gene TRBJ1-6; 8 nucleotides align to TRBD1. The length of the CDR3 is 18 residues. With V trimmed by 1 base and J by 0 bases, 5 bases remained unmatched. Germline V gene data show CDR1 as SGHTA and CDR2 as FQGNSA. The CDR3: CASSLVRDRSSYNSPLHF. CDR3 DNA sequence: TGTGCCAGCAGCTTAGTACGGGACAGGTCCTCCTATAATTCACCCCTCCACTTT.

The chain carries TRBV7-2 and TRBJ1-6; D is ambiguous. Trimming shortened V by 5 bases and J by 9 bases, and 11 bases separated the two germline ends. The CDR3 is 13 residues long. The germline gives CDR1 SGHTA, CDR2 FQGNSA. The CDR3 is CASSLRVVSPLHF. The CDR3 DNA follows: TGTGCCAGCAGCCTAAGGGTTGTTTCACCCCTCCACTTT. The variable domain in full, completed from reference TRBV7-2 and TRBJ1-6, reads GAGVSQSPSNKVTEKGKDVELRCDPISGHTALYWYRQSLGQGLEFLIYFQGNSAPDKSGLPSDRFSAERTGGSVSTLTIQRTQQEDSAVYLCASSLRVVSPLHFGNGTRLTVT.

This clonotype appeared many times. The gene calls are TRBV18 and TRBJ1-1; D call uncertain. V dropped 3 bases and J dropped 4 bases, with 15 bases sitting between them. This CDR3 contains 15 residues. In germline, CDR1 is KGHSH, CDR2 LQKENI. CDR3 nucleotide sequence: TGTGCCAGCTCACCGTTACGGTTGGGTATCACTGAAGCTTTCTTT. As protein: CASSPLRLGITEAFF.

This clonotype was seen repeatedly, ten times or more. The chain is built from TRBV7-2 and TRBJ2-3; possibly TRBD2 for D (5 bases). Germline CDR1 and CDR2: SGHTA and FQGNSA. The V end was cut by 3 bases, the J end by 7 bases, with 8 bases between. The CDR3 has 12 amino acids. CDR3 sequence reads: CASSFTRYTQYF. CDR3 coding DNA: TGTGCCAGCAGCTTTACTAGATATACGCAGTATTTT.

This clonotype came up many times. The rearrangement links TRBV29-1 to TRBJ2-3; D call uncertain. Looked up from germline, CDR1 is SQVTM and CDR2 is ANQGSEA. Trimming stripped 4 bases from V and 6 bases from J, with 20 bases between. The CDR3 length is 15 residues. CDR3 sequence: CSVVPPSWGVDTQYF. DNA for the CDR3: TGCAGCGTTGTCCCCCCGAGCTGGGGTGTGGATACGCAGTATTTT.

This clonotype was seen ten or more times. V gene TRBV7-8 combines with J gene TRBJ2-1; TRBD2 aligns across 11 bases. J was trimmed by 8 bases and V by 5 bases; bases with no gene match: 8. CDR1 SGHVS and CDR2 FQNEAQ come from the germline V gene. The CDR3 is 15 amino acids. DNA of the CDR3: TGTGCCAGCAGCGCCCCGGGACTAGCGGCTGATGAGCAGTTCTTC. Its translation is CASSAPGLAADEQFF.

The chain recombines TRBV29-1 with TRBJ1-6, with D unclear. Germline V gives CDR1 SQVTM, CDR2 ANQGSEA. The CDR3 totals 13 residues. The V end was cut by 4 bases, the J end by 7 bases, with 11 bases between. DNA for the CDR3: TGCAGCGTTGCTGCGACACAAAATTCACCCCTCCACTTT. Amino acids: CSVAATQNSPLHF.

The sample holds many counts of this clonotype. This sequence joins TRBV28 and TRBJ2-7; D is uncertain. V gave up 5 bases and J gave up 0 bases, with 2 bases separating them. This CDR3 comprises 11 residues. Germline-derived CDR1 and CDR2 are MDHEN and SYDVKM. The CDR3 DNA follows: TGTGCCAGCAGTAACTCCTACGAGCAGTACTTC. Protein: CASSNSYEQYF.

This clonotype was seen only a few times. The V call is TRBV30, the J call TRBJ1-1; D unclear. The germline V gene has CDR1 GTSNPN and CDR2 SVGIG (reference sequence). The CDR3 is 11 residues long. Trimming shortened V by 2 bases and J by 6 bases, and 7 bases separated the two germline ends. CDR3 nucleotides: TGTGCCTGGAGTCTGGGCCCTGAAGCTTTCTTT. As protein: CAWSLGPEAFF.

This clonotype was counted at least ten times. The chain couples TRBV10-3 to TRBJ1-3; D unresolved. The CDR3 is 16 amino acids. The V and J ends lost 3 bases and 0 bases respectively, with 12 bases between them. CDR1 ENHRY and CDR2 SYGVKD come from the germline V gene. The CDR3 region is CAISDVRTLSGNTIYF. CDR3 in DNA: TGTGCCATCAGTGATGTCAGAACCCTCTCTGGAAACACCATATATTTT.

This clonotype was found many times. V is TRBV7-2 and J is TRBJ2-2; 9 positions match TRBD1. CDR1 is SGHTA and CDR2 is FQGNSA in the germline V gene. With V trimmed by 5 bases and J by 2 bases, 6 bases remained unmatched. The CDR3 has 16 residues. CDR3 nucleotide sequence: TGTGCCAGCAGCCCGGACAGGGGCCTAAACACCGGGGAGCTGTTTTTT. Its protein product is CASSPDRGLNTGELFF. The full variable domain, completed using reference TRBV7-2 and TRBJ2-2, is GAGVSQSPSNKVTEKGKDVELRCDPISGHTALYWYRQSLGQGLEFLIYFQGNSAPDKSGLPSDRFSAERTGGSVSTLTIQRTQQEDSAVYLCASSPDRGLNTGELFFGEGSRLTVL.

This clonotype was observed many times. CDR3 DNA sequence: TGCGCCAGCAGCCTACTACCAGGAACCGGGGAGCTGTTTTTT. It encodes CASSLLPGTGELFF. The genes are TRBV5-1 and TRBJ2-2; D is ambiguous. The CDR3 is 14 amino acids. In germline, CDR1 is SGHRS, CDR2 YFSETQ. Trimming cost V 4 bases and J 5 bases, with 12 bases left between them. The variable domain in full, with the rest retrieved from reference TRBV5-1 and TRBJ2-2, is KAGVTQTPRYLIKTRGQQVTLSCSPISGHRSVSWYQQTPGQGLQFLFEYFSETQRNKGNFPGRFSGRQFSNSRSEMNVSTLELGDSALYLCASSLLPGTGELFFGEGSRLTVL.

This clonotype has a count of ten or more. CDR3 sequence reads: CASSFRGSYNEQFF. The CDR3 coding sequence is TGTGCCAGCAGCTTTAGGGGCTCCTACAATGAGCAGTTCTTC. The chain is built from TRBV7-2 and TRBJ2-1, with D maybe TRBD1 (5 bases). Germline values: CDR1 SGHTA, CDR2 FQGNSA. This CDR3 has 14 residues. Trimming removed 3 bases from V and 0 bases from J, with 6 bases in between.

This clonotype has a count of ten or more. The chain uses TRBV7-2 and TRBJ2-1; D perhaps matches TRBD2 (5 bases). The germline V gene encodes CDR1 SGHTA and CDR2 FQGNSA. There are 14 residues in the CDR3. With 1 base removed from V and 10 bases from J, the gap between germline ends came to 14 bases. In nucleotides, the CDR3 is TGTGCCAGCAGCTTAGTGGCTCGTGAGGGAGAGCAGTTCTTC. This codes for CASSLVAREGEQFF.

Many counts were recorded for this clonotype. The CDR3 DNA sequence: TGTGCCAGCAGCTTAGGGACAGCAGGCAATCAGCCCCAGCATTTT. Protein sequence: CASSLGTAGNQPQHF. This chain joins TRBV7-2 and TRBJ1-5, with D tentatively TRBD1 (6 bases). Germline assignment: CDR1 SGHTA and CDR2 FQGNSA. The V end lost 1 base, the J end lost 2 bases, and 9 bases lay between the germline ends. The CDR3 runs 15 residues.

This chain uses TRBV29-1 with TRBJ2-1; D gene ambiguous. V lost 7 bases to trimming and J lost 9 bases, with 13 bases between them. The germline gives CDR1 SQVTM, CDR2 ANQGSEA. This CDR3 spans 11 amino acids. The CDR3 spells CSAQQAIEQFF. CDR3 sequence (DNA): TGCAGCGCTCAACAAGCAATTGAGCAGTTCTTC.

There are many counts of this clonotype. V gene TRBV6-2 or TRBV6-3 combines with J gene TRBJ2-2, with D possibly TRBD1 on 6 matching bases. V gave up 2 bases and J gave up 0 bases, with 10 bases separating them. The CDR3 length is 16 residues. The germline V gene encodes CDR1 MNHEY and CDR2 SVGEGT. CDR3 sequence reads: CASSYRGSTNTGELFF. Written as DNA, the CDR3 is TGTGCCAGCAGTTACAGGGGGTCTACGAACACCGGGGAGCTGTTTTTT.

This clonotype was seen ten or more times. This chain connects TRBV7-2 to TRBJ2-1; D uncertain. Per the germline V gene, CDR1 is SGHTA and CDR2 is FQGNSA. Trimming cost V 1 base and J 12 bases, with 16 bases left between them. This CDR3 contains 14 residues. CDR3 sequence: CASSLVSALVGQFF. For the CDR3, the DNA is TGTGCCAGCAGCTTAGTCTCGGCGCTAGTCGGGCAGTTCTTC.

This clonotype was counted at least ten times. V gene TRBV7-4 combines with J gene TRBJ2-3; D unresolved. V was pared by 2 bases and J by 2 bases, with 8 bases between. Germline lookup yields CDR1 SGHVT and CDR2 SQSDAQ. The CDR3 extends over 14 amino acids. CDR3 DNA sequence: TGTGCCAGCAGCTTACGGCGGATCACAGATACGCAGTATTTT. Protein: CASSLRRITDTQYF.

This clonotype has ten or more counts. The rearrangement links TRBV7-2 to TRBJ2-7; D is possibly TRBD1 (5 bases). V was clipped by 1 base and J by 5 bases, with 12 bases between them. The V gene's germline CDR1 is SGHTA and CDR2 FQGNSA. This CDR3 spans 14 amino acids. CDR3: CASSLDQGNDEQYF. The CDR3 DNA reads TGTGCCAGCAGCTTAGATCAGGGTAACGACGAGCAGTACTTC.

This clonotype has a count of ten or more. This chain uses TRBV7-8 with TRBJ1-1; no clear D. The CDR3 is 16 residues long. V was pared by 6 bases and J by 0 bases, with 17 bases between. The germline V gene encodes CDR1 SGHVS and CDR2 FQNEAQ. In nucleotides, the CDR3 is TGTGCCAGCAGTTTTAGAGGAGGCCACATGAACACTGAAGCTTTCTTT. This codes for CASSFRGGHMNTEAFF.

This clonotype appeared many times. This sequence joins TRBV7-2 and TRBJ1-3, with unresolved D. The CDR3 has 12 residues. The V end lost 3 bases, the J end lost 2 bases, and 2 bases lay between the germline ends. From germline, CDR1 is SGHTA and CDR2 FQGNSA. CDR3 loop: CASSFPGNTIYF. DNA for the CDR3: TGTGCCAGCAGCTTTCCTGGAAACACCATATATTTT.

Many counts were recorded for this clonotype. The CDR3 is CASGLAHGGGLSEAFF. CDR3 DNA sequence: TGTGCTAGTGGTTTGGCCCATGGGGGGGGGCTCTCTGAAGCTTTCTTT. The chain is built from TRBV12-5 and TRBJ1-1; a possible D gene is TRBD1 (6 bases). Germline assignment: CDR1 LGHNT and CDR2 FRNRAP. The length of the CDR3 is 16 residues. V gave up 1 base and J gave up 6 bases, with 18 bases separating them.

Many counts were recorded for this clonotype. The chain uses TRBV7-2 and TRBJ2-3; 11 bases line up with TRBD2. The CDR3 runs 16 residues. Trimming cost V 3 bases and J 3 bases; bases outside gene matches: 5. Germline V gene data show CDR1 as SGHTA and CDR2 as FQGNSA. The CDR3 nucleotides are TGTGCCAGCAGCTTCTCTAGCGGGAGGAGGACAGATACGCAGTATTTT. Protein: CASSFSSGRRTDTQYF.

This clonotype has at least ten counts. V and J are TRBV7-2 and TRBJ2-7, with TRBD1 as a possible D gene (5 bases). Germline V gene lookup returns CDR1 SGHTA and CDR2 FQGNSA. Trimming shortened V by 1 base and J by 1 base, and 8 bases separated the two germline ends. This CDR3 region has 14 residues. CDR3 nucleotides: TGTGCCAGCAGCTTAGGGGGCAGGTCCTACGAGCAGTACTTC. Translating it yields CASSLGGRSYEQYF.